Listed here is a single T cell receptor beta chain. The data stem from a study of blood T cell repertoires in COVID-19. The length of the CDR3 is 15 residues. The germline CDR1 and CDR2 sequences are LGHDT and YNNKEL (reference sequence). V shed 1 base and J shed 6 bases, with 12 bases lying between them. The method was immunoSEQ multiplex PCR; TCRdb's version includes in-frame clones alone and lacks a portion of them. The table has 58,000 or so clones, 80% to 90% seen once. This clonotype originated in a woman in her 70s with active COVID-19. The sequenced sample consisted of peripheral blood. The genes are TRBV3-1 (or the pseudogene TRBV3-2) and TRBJ1-4; D not certain. CDR3 bases: TGTGCCAGCAGCCAAGTTTTCCCTGAGGATGAAAAACTGTTTTTT. Encoded protein: CASSQVFPEDEKLFF.